These 11 T cell receptor beta chains originate from one sample sequenced in a study of blood T cells in healthy people across ages. The use of a sample-barcoded 5' primer and a J-beta primer mix characterized a second PCR of about 7 to 12 cycles. Each CDR3 protein is one row after TCRdb ran MiXCR on the 5' RACE reads. The table shows 1.2 million to 1.5 million distinct CDR3 sequences, with 59% occurring only once. The sequencing sample was made of blood. All receptors come from a man between 18 and 35 years old in good health.

This clonotype was picked up a small number of times. The chain couples TRBV9 to TRBJ1-5, with D maybe TRBD1 (5 bases). The CDR3 spans 14 residues. V lost 0 bases and J 6 bases, leaving 10 bases between the germline ends. Germline CDR1 and CDR2: SGDLS and YYNGEE. The chain's CDR3 is CASSVGGGSQPQHF. DNA for the CDR3: TGTGCCAGCAGCGTAGGGGGGGGTAGTCAGCCCCAGCATTTT.

This clonotype has a single count. DNA of the CDR3: TGTGCCAGCAGTTACTTGCGGACAATCAGCTCCGGGGAGCTGTTTTTT. Its protein is CASSYLRTISSGELFF. The chain joins TRBV6-2 or TRBV6-3 to TRBJ2-2; D is possibly TRBD1 (5 bases). The CDR3 runs to 16 residues. V was clipped by 1 base and J by 6 bases, with 15 bases between them. CDR1 is MNHEY and CDR2 is SVGEGT in the germline V gene.

This sequence joins TRBV4-1 and TRBJ2-7, with 9 bases matching TRBD2. CDR1 is MGHRA, CDR2 YSYEKL, per germline. The CDR3 consists of 17 residues. V lost 1 base to trimming and J lost 3 bases; unmatched junction nucleotides: 10. CDR3 in DNA: TGCGCCAGCAGCCAAGGCCCGATTAGCGGGGGTTTCTACGAGCAGTACTTC. This translates into CASSQGPISGGFYEQYF.

V usage is TRBV10-3 and J usage is TRBJ2-1; D is possibly TRBD2 (6 bases). Trimming removed 8 bases from V and 6 bases from J, with 23 bases in between. The CDR3 runs 16 residues. Germline CDR1 is ENHRY and CDR2 is SYGVKD. Written as DNA, the CDR3 is TGTGCCATCTCTTTGTTGGGGGAGGAATGGATCAATGAGCAGTTCTTC. Protein: CAISLLGEEWINEQFF.

The chain recombines TRBV11-2 with TRBJ2-6, with no clear D. Germline CDR1 SGHAT, CDR2 FQNNGV. The CDR3 length is 15 residues. Trimming cost V 4 bases and J 2 bases, with 9 bases left between them. CDR3 loop: CASSSNFPGANVLTF. In nucleotides, the CDR3 is TGTGCCAGCAGCTCGAACTTTCCTGGGGCCAACGTCCTGACTTTC. Supplemented by reference TRBV11-2 and TRBJ2-6, the full variable domain reads EAGVAQSPRYKIIEKRQSVAFWCNPISGHATLYWYQQILGQGPKLLIQFQNNGVVDDSQLPKDRFSAERLKGVDSTLKIQPAKLEDSAVYLCASSSNFPGANVLTFGAGSRLTVL.

The chain's CDR3 is CASSPRADASTDTQYF. The CDR3 nucleotides are TGTGCCAGCAGTCCGCGAGCGGATGCTAGCACAGATACGCAGTATTTT. The J gene is TRBJ2-3, the V gene TRBV2, with a tentative D call TRBD2 (5 bases). The germline V gene has CDR1 SNHLY and CDR2 FYNNEI. CDR3 length: 16 residues. Trimming removed 5 bases at V and 0 bases at J, with 15 bases between.

The chain is built from TRBV12-3 or TRBV12-4 and TRBJ1-2, with D hard to call. The CDR3 extends over 14 amino acids. Trimming pared 5 bases from V and 3 bases from J, leaving 13 bases between. CDR3 in DNA: TGTGCCAGCAGTGGGCCTGGTTCTGACTATGGCTACACCTTC. Amino acid sequence: CASSGPGSDYGYTF.

The rearrangement uses TRBV27 and TRBJ2-5; D uncertain. This CDR3 region has 14 residues. The V and J ends lost 7 bases and 11 bases respectively, with 23 bases between them. Germline V gene data show CDR1 as MNHEY and CDR2 as SMNVEV (reference sequence). CDR3 sequence reads: CASTKDKRINEQYF. Written as DNA, the CDR3 is TGTGCCAGCACTAAAGACAAAAGAATCAATGAGCAGTACTTC.

J is TRBJ2-1 and V is TRBV11-2; D is unclear. The CDR3 loop spans 15 amino acids. Trimming left V 4 bases short and J 5 bases short, with 15 bases between. Germline CDR1 SGHAT, CDR2 FQNNGV. The CDR3 nucleotides read TGTGCCAGCAGCTCCCGACTCCAATTTGACAATGAGCAGTTCTTC. It is translated as CASSSRLQFDNEQFF.

The genes are TRBV29-1 and TRBJ2-1; no definite D call. The CDR3 runs to 14 residues. Germline V lookup: CDR1 SQVTM, CDR2 ANQGSEA. Trimming pared 4 bases from V and 0 bases from J, leaving 10 bases between. As DNA, the CDR3 is TGCAGCGTTGTCTGGGTACTCTCCTACAATGAGCAGTTCTTC. As protein: CSVVWVLSYNEQFF.

The rearrangement uses TRBV4-1 and TRBJ2-7, with no clear D. V lost 3 bases to trimming and J lost 7 bases, with 16 bases between them. Germline CDR1 and CDR2: MGHRA and YSYEKL. This CDR3 comprises 14 residues. The CDR3 protein is CASSHLAQTGEQYF. CDR3 bases: TGCGCCAGCAGCCACCTCGCCCAAACGGGTGAGCAGTACTTC.